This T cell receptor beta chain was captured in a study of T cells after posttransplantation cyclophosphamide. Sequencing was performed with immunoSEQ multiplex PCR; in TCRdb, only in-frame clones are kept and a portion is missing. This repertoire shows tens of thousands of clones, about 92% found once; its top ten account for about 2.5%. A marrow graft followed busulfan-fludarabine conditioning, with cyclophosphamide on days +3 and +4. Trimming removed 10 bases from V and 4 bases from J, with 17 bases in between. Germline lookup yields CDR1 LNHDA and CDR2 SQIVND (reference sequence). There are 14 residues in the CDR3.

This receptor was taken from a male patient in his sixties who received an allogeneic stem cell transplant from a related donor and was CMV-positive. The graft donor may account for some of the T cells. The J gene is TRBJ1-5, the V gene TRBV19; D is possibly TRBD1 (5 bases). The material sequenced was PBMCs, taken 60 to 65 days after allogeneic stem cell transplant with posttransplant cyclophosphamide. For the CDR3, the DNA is TGTGCCACCGGTCGGGGGGTGGGAAATCAGCCCCAGCATTTT. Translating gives CATGRGVGNQPQHF. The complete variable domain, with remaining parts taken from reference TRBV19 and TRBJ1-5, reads DGGITQSPKYLFRKEGQNVTLSCEQNLNHDAMYWYRQDPGQGLRLIYYSQIVNDFQKGDIAEGYSVSREKKESFPLTVTSAQKNPTAFYLCATGRGVGNQPQHFGDGTRLSIL.